What follows are 10 T cell receptor beta chains derived from one specimen sequenced in a study of siplizumab effects on memory and regulatory T cells (dated by TCRdb to 2018 to 2020). Library prep was done by the immunoSEQ multiplex PCR assay. The table was pulled from immuneACCESS by TCRdb, which kept in-frame rearrangements only. Such tables lose some clones; where checked, under half of the loss comes from unresolved V genes, and the rest has no known cause. The sample yields 100,000 or so clones; roughly nine tenths were counted once. The ten largest make up roughly 0.78% of the sample. What was sequenced was Tregs sorted from blood. The receptor set was obtained from a human donor in good health.

The CDR3 coding sequence is TGCGCCAGTTCCGGGACAGCCCGAGAGACCCAGTACTTC. It specifies CASSGTARETQYF. The V and J genes are TRBV5-1 and TRBJ2-5; 7 bases line up with TRBD1. The V gene end was trimmed by 8 bases and the J gene end by 4 bases; junction bases not matched to a gene: 8. The CDR3 consists of 13 residues. Germline CDR1 is SGHRS and CDR2 is YFSETQ.

Points on this clone: This may come from a read error, since a much larger clone is one base off. The J gene is TRBJ2-2, the V gene TRBV7-2, with D unresolved. The CDR3 is 13 amino acids. Germline V gene lookup returns CDR1 SGHTA and CDR2 FQGNSA. V lost 2 bases to trimming and J lost 4 bases, with 5 bases between them. CDR3 in DNA: TGTGCCAGCAGCTTAATCCCCACCGGGGAGCTGTTTTTT. Translation: CASSLIPTGELFF.

CDR3 nucleotides: TGCAGCGTTTCAGGGTTTGCAGATACGCAGTATTTT. Encoded protein: CSVSGFADTQYF. The chain combines TRBV29-1 with TRBJ2-3; possibly TRBD1 for D (5 bases). Trimming removed 5 bases from V and 4 bases from J, with 10 bases in between. CDR3 length: 12 residues. The V gene's germline CDR1 is SQVTM and CDR2 ANQGSEA.

The chain couples TRBV11-2 to TRBJ2-1, with 7 bases matching TRBD2. CDR3 length: 18 amino acids. J lost 7 bases, V lost 1 base, and 16 bases had no gene match. CDR1 and CDR2 (germline): SGHAT, FQNNGV. The CDR3 here is CASSLVVGGAGVWNEQFF. DNA for the CDR3: TGTGCCAGCAGCTTAGTCGTGGGAGGGGCGGGAGTGTGGAATGAGCAGTTCTTC.

This sequence joins TRBV19 and TRBJ2-7; 10 bases line up with TRBD1. Trimming removed 2 bases from V and 6 bases from J; junction bases left unmatched: 7. The CDR3 has 15 residues. Germline CDR1 reads LNHDA; CDR2 reads SQIVND (reference sequence). This chain's CDR3 is CASSIIGTGVFEQYF. CDR3 nucleotide sequence: TGTGCCAGTAGTATAATTGGGACAGGGGTATTCGAGCAGTACTTC.

V gene TRBV19 combines with J gene TRBJ2-4; TRBD2 aligns across 9 bases. In germline, CDR1 is LNHDA, CDR2 SQIVND (reference sequence). The CDR3 has 16 amino acids. The V gene end was trimmed by 3 bases and the J gene end by 0 bases; junction bases not matched to a gene: 3. The CDR3 DNA sequence: TGTGCCAGTAGTATCACTAGCGGGTTAGCCAAAAACATTCAGTACTTC. It specifies CASSITSGLAKNIQYF.

This chain links TRBV30 with TRBJ1-2; TRBD1 matches at 7 bases. The CDR3 length is 16 residues. The germline V gene encodes CDR1 GTSNPN and CDR2 SVGIG (reference sequence). J gave up 5 bases and V 3 bases, and 15 bases lay outside the gene matches. In DNA, the CDR3 is TGTGCCTGGAGCTTGGGAGGGGGCGATGACCGTTATGGCTACACCTTC. The encoded protein is CAWSLGGGDDRYGYTF.

This rearrangement joins TRBV15 to TRBJ1-1; D may be TRBD1 (5 bases). This CDR3 is 14 amino acids long. V lost 5 bases and J 1 base, leaving 11 bases between the germline ends. CDR1 is LNHNV and CDR2 is YYDKDF in the germline V gene (reference sequence). CDR3 loop: CATSPTGPNTEAFF. The DNA for the CDR3 is TGTGCCACCAGCCCCACGGGGCCGAACACTGAAGCTTTCTTT.

V gene TRBV30 combines with J gene TRBJ1-2, with D possibly being TRBD1 (5 bases). This CDR3 is built from 16 residues. The germline CDR1 and CDR2 sequences are GTSNPN and SVGIG (reference sequence). The V and J ends lost 0 bases and 5 bases respectively, with 19 bases between them. DNA of the CDR3: TGTGCCTGGAGTGTAAATAGTGCAGGGTGGGGGTATGGCTACACCTTC. As protein: CAWSVNSAGWGYGYTF.

J is TRBJ1-2 and V is TRBV5-4; D gene unclear. The CDR3 extends over 14 amino acids. V dropped 4 bases and J dropped 5 bases, with 15 bases sitting between them. Germline V CDR1 and CDR2: SGHNT, YYREEE (reference sequence). The CDR3 DNA follows: TGTGCCAGCAGCCCGAAGGCCCGGTTGTATGGCTACACCTTC. It translates to CASSPKARLYGYTF. Complete variable domain (other parts from reference TRBV5-4 and TRBJ1-2): ETGVTQSPTHLIKTRGQQVTLRCSSQSGHNTVSWYQQALGQGPQFIFQYYREEENGRGNFPPRFSGLQFPNYSSELNVNALELDDSALYLCASSPKARLYGYTFGSGTRLTVV.